This T cell receptor beta chain was observed in a study of shared clonotypes between healthy human individuals (dated by TCRdb to the early 2020s). With regard to the full study: The cohort included a few men and a couple of women between 18 and 49 years of age. Per donor, three plates each were used for CD4 naive and CD4 memory, two for CD8 naive, and one for CD8 memory. Blood TCR repertoires of five healthy adults were deeply sequenced to estimate repertoire size and the extent of clonotype sharing between individuals. Libraries were prepared and TCR repertoires were sequenced by different laboratories using diverse techniques, in order to increase sequencing depth and limit assay-specific biases. Each donor's leukapheresis produced roughly between roughly 0.85 and 10 billion PBMCs. The full study reports these points: Larger estimated clonotype richness was generally found for naive subsets than for memory subsets. When a handful of donors were compared, the shared fraction of clonotypes was around 5% for naive CD4, 3.5% for naive CD8, more than 2% for memory CD4, and roughly 0.43% for memory CD8. Sampling was limited to blood, and TCR repertoires in tissue likely differ from TCR repertoires in blood. Pairwise subsampling indicated that sequencing depth was expected to affect the degree of clonotype sharing among donors. Even with the large sequencing depth, rarefaction of the sorted-subset datasets indicated that sequencing was incomplete. Higher generation probabilities were observed for clonotypes shared by all four sorted-subset donors than for non-shared clonotypes. The small number of donors limited the genetic and exposure-history diversity represented.

Using the deep immunoSEQ assay, TCR CDR3 regions were amplified from genomic DNA by multiplex PCR. Extracted genomic DNA from each cell subset was distributed evenly across all wells of several immunoSEQ 96-well plates, and each plate was treated as a replicate. Each replicate PCR for sorted subsets received around 0.2 ug genomic DNA, equal to tens of thousands of T cell genomes. The purified libraries were quantified using a Qubit 3.0 fluorometer, sized with a Bioanalyzer 2100, and then quantified again using the KAPA Library Quantification kit. Every immunoSEQ 96-well plate was sequenced on a dedicated single-read 150-cycle Illumina NextSeq 550 flow cell. The authors' analysis ran thus. Because the immunoSEQ output held only junctional sequences and lacked quality scores, the filtering could not match the filtering applied to full-length reads. Sequences were annotated with PyIR, a Python wrapper for IgBLAST v1.9, and V/J genes and CDR3 were assigned using IMGT germline references. Reads were removed for weak V/J assignments (E-value above 1e-6), missing CDR3, stop codons, out-of-frame junctions, or ambiguous translated residues. V3J clonotypes were defined by identical inferred V gene, J gene, and CDR3 amino acid sequence. Percentage overlap between repertoires was computed as shared unique clonotypes divided by the size of the smaller repertoire. Three approaches were used to assess repertoire richness: RTK rarefaction, the Chao1 estimator, and Recon v2.1 estimates of unobserved clonotypes. Generation probabilities for all TCRbeta clonotypes obtained by the gDNA method from a handful of donors were computed using OLGA. This immuneACCESS table, as held by TCRdb, lists in-frame sequences with V and J called but not all clones. Of the missing ones, under half trace to an unresolved V gene in checked studies; the others have no known cause. V, J and clone size are those of that table, while D and trimming were read from the DNA. In this sample the table shows approximately 1,500,000 clones, approximately 96% of which occur a single time. The ten largest clones capture 0.95% to 1.5% of the sample.

Donors were healthy HIV-negative adults with no recently reported acute infections or vaccinations. All donors were Caucasian adults living in Nashville, Tennessee, USA. Magnetic negative selection was used to enrich CD4+ T cells, after which naive cells were positively selected on CD45RA and the negative fraction became the memory subset. Blood was collected by leukapheresis, and PBMCs were isolated by Ficoll-Histopaque density gradient centrifugation and then cryopreserved in liquid nitrogen vapor phase. Analytical flow cytometry was used to check the purity and quantity of every magnetically sorted T cell population. Each sorted fraction had its genomic DNA isolated and then quantified by UV absorbance on a Nanodrop 2000c. A remark on this clone: Its antigen has not been determined. No base quality information exists; no much larger clone differs at one position.

CDR1 and CDR2 are drawn from the germline V gene (reference sequence): LNHDA, SQIVND. Trimming costs V 4 bases and J 4 bases, and their ends lie 10 bases apart. The CDR3, from cysteine to phenylalanine, totals 13 residues. Only the CDR3 region is kept as DNA, spanning 39 bases read in frame from base 1. The rearranged segments are TRBV19 and TRBJ1-2; the D gene is perhaps TRBD1, on 6 matching bases. Sequenced input: naive CD4+ T cells sorted from blood. Per the publication, the cell subset or site label means: CD45RA+ positively selected. The sequence was obtained from a man younger than 40 in good health. The CDR3 has the sequence CASSTQDSYGYTF. The nucleotide sequence reads TGTGCCAGTAGTACGCAGGACAGCTATGGCTACACCTTC.